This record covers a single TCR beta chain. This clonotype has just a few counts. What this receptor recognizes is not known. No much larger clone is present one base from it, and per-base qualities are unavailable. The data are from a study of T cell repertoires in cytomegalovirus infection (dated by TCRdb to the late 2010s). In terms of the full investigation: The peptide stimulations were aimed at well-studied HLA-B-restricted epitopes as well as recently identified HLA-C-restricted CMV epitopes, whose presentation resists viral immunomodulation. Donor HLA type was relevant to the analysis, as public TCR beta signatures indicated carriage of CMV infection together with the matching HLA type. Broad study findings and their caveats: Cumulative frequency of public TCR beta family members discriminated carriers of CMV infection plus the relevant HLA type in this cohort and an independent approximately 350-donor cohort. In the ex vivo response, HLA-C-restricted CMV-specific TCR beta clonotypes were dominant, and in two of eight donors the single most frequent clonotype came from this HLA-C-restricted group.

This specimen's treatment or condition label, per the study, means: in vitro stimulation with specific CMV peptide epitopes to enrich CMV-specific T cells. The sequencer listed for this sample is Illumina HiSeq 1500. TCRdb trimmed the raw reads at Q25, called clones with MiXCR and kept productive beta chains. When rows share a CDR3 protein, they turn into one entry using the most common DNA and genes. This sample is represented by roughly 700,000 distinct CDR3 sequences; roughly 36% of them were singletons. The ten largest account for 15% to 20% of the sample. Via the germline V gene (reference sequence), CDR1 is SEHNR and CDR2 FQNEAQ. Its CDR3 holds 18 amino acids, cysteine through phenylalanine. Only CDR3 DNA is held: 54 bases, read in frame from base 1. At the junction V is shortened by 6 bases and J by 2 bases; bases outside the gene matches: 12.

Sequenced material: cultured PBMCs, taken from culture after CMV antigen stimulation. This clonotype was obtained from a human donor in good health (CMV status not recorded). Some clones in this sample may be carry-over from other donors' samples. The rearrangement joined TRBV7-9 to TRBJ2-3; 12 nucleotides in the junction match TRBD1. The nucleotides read TGTGCCAGCAGGCCGGGACAGGGGGCCGGCGCCGACACAGATACGCAGTATTTT. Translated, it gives CASRPGQGAGADTDTQYF.